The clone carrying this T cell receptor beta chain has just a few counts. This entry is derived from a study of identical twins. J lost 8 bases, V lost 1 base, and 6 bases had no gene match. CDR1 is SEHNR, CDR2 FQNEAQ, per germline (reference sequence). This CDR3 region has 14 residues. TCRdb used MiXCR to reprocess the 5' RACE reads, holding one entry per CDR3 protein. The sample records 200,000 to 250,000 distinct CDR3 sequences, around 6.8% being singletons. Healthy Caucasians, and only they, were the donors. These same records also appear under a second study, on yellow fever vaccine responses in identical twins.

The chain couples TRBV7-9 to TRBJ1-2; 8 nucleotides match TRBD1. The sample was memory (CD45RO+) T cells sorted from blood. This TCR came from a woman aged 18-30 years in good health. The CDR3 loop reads CASSLEGQAVGYTF. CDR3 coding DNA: TGTGCCAGCAGCTTAGAGGGACAGGCCGTGGGCTACACCTTC.